This note documents a single T cell receptor beta chain sequence. Its antigen is not identified. The data were taken from a study of OX40 agonist ivuxolimab in advanced cancers. About the research overall: Three partial responders included one hepatocellular carcinoma patient and two cutaneous melanoma patients.

General study results and limits: The study did not work out the antigen specificity of the expanded peripheral T cells.

The CDR3 runs to 16 residues. Trimming cost V 4 bases and J 1 base; bases outside gene matches: 8. Per germline, CDR1 SGHRS and CDR2 YFSETQ. Generated by immunoSEQ multiplex PCR, the TCRdb table keeps only in-frame clones and is missing some. The sample has about 35,000 clones, roughly 84% seen once. This sequence originates from an adult with an advanced solid tumor such as melanoma, head and neck, liver or kidney cancer. The source was CD4+ or CD8+ T cells sorted from blood, collected in a trial of the OX40 agonist ivuxolimab. The genes are TRBV5-1 and TRBJ2-3; 8 nucleotides align to TRBD2. Here the CDR3 reads CASSPKREWGTDTQYF. The CDR3 region has the DNA TGCGCCAGCAGCCCTAAGCGGGAGTGGGGCACAGATACGCAGTATTTT.